This T cell receptor beta chain was retrieved from a study of identifying expanded T cells in peripheral blood. Study outcomes and limitations: Over two and four weeks, about 15 and 18 clones changed, versus around 1.2 between replicates. Clone count variance between roughly 2-week samples rose with total template count.

Only in-frame clones appear in the TCRdb table, and some are missing; sequencing was by immunoSEQ multiplex PCR. The sample lists 85,000 to 95,000 clones; approximately 91% were seen once. This CDR3 comprises 20 residues. CDR1 and CDR2 from the germline V gene are LNHDA and SQIVND (reference sequence). V was clipped by 0 bases and J by 10 bases; unmatched bases: 18. For this clone: Antigen specificity is unknown.

The chain employs TRBV19 and TRBJ2-1; the match to TRBD2 covers 13 bases. The sequence was obtained from a person aged 18 to 70 in good health. The sample consisted of blood. The CDR3 DNA is TGTGCCAGTAGTATAGATGCCGGAACTAGCGGGAGGGCTAAGGCAAGCGAGCAGTTCTTC. Translated: CASSIDAGTSGRAKASEQFF. Combining the CDR3 with reference TRBV19 and TRBJ2-1 gives the whole variable domain DGGITQSPKYLFRKEGQNVTLSCEQNLNHDAMYWYRQDPGQGLRLIYYSQIVNDFQKGDIAEGYSVSREKKESFPLTVTSAQKNPTAFYLCASSIDAGTSGRAKASEQFFGPGTRLTVL.